This T cell receptor (beta chain) was obtained from a study of CD8 T cells in ankylosing spondylitis. As for this clonotype: Its antigen is not known.

The CDR3 spans 15 residues. The V and J ends lost 7 bases and 0 bases respectively, with 19 bases between them. CDR1 and CDR2 from the germline V gene are SQVTM and ANQGSEA. Study-level results: Reportedly, matched ankylosing spondylitis synovial fluid was significantly enriched for disease-linked clones. Roughly eight highly homologous variants made up a TCR beta motif that seemed to typify ankylosing spondylitis blood.

Making the TCR beta libraries involved quantitative 5'-RACE with molecular barcodes. TCRdb reprocessed the 5' RACE reads via MiXCR and lists one record per CDR3 protein. In the table there are about 240,000 distinct CDR3 sequences, about 11% of which are singletons. The sample consisted of blood, either unsorted or a sorted T cell fraction (not recorded which). This sequence joins TRBV29-1 and TRBJ2-7; possibly TRBD1 for D (5 bases). The clonotype was recovered from a male donor with ankylosing spondylitis or in good health (not recorded which). The chain's CDR3 is CSGGDVLPRSYEQYF. DNA of the CDR3: TGCAGCGGGGGCGACGTCTTACCCCGCTCCTACGAGCAGTACTTC.